These 20 T cell receptor beta chains originate from one sample sequenced in a study of PD-L1 blockade in urothelial cancer. Here immunoSEQ multiplex PCR was the method, and the copy in TCRdb shows in-frame clones only, minus some. There are some 29,000 clones in the sample; around 87% occur only once, and around 2.9% lies in the top ten. This specimen was PBMCs, taken around atezolizumab (anti-PD-L1) treatment. The origin of the receptors is a man in his forties or fifties with urothelial cancer.

V is TRBV7-3 and J is TRBJ2-3; 8 bases are shared with TRBD2. This CDR3 is built from 13 residues. Trimming took 5 bases from V and 6 from J; bases not matched to a gene: 4. The germline V gene encodes CDR1 SGHTA and CDR2 FQGTGA. CDR3 sequence: CASSAGGADTQYF. The CDR3 DNA is TGTGCCAGCAGCGCCGGGGGGGCGGATACGCAGTATTTT.

Of note for this clone: This specimen includes other DNA sequences encoding the same CDR3. DNA for the CDR3: TGTGCATCGGCCGGGACAGGGAGCTCTGAAGCTTTCTTT. Protein sequence: CASAGTGSSEAFF. The V call is TRBV30, the J call TRBJ1-1; 9 positions match TRBD1. CDR1 and CDR2 from the germline V gene are GTSNPN and SVGIG (reference sequence). This CDR3 has 13 residues.

V gene TRBV10-3 combines with J gene TRBJ1-5; TRBD1 might be the D (5 bases). The CDR3 is 15 residues long. Trimming pared 1 base from V and 5 bases from J, leaving 12 bases between. Germline V gene data show CDR1 as ENHRY and CDR2 as SYGVKD. The CDR3 region has the DNA TGTGCCATCAGTGAGTTACTGACAGTTTATCAGCCCCAGCATTTT. It codes for CAISELLTVYQPQHF.

The chain has TRBV14 and TRBJ1-1; D is ambiguous. Per germline, CDR1 SGHDN and CDR2 FVKESK. This CDR3 has 16 amino acids. V was cut by 0 bases and J by 1 base, with 12 bases left in between. The chain's CDR3 is CASSQDLENSNTEAFF. In nucleotides, the CDR3 is TGTGCCAGCAGCCAAGATTTAGAGAATTCGAACACTGAAGCTTTCTTT. Full variable domain (remainder filled in from reference TRBV14 and TRBJ1-1): EAGVTQFPSHSVIEKGQTVTLRCDPISGHDNLYWYRRVMGKEIKFLLHFVKESKQDESGMPNNRFLAERTGGTYSTLKVQPAELEDSGVYFCASSQDLENSNTEAFFGQGTRLTVV.

The CDR3: CASSAGLASYNEQFF. The CDR3 nucleotides are TGTGCCAGCAGCGCTGGACTAGCGTCCTACAATGAGCAGTTCTTC. The genes are TRBV11-2 and TRBJ2-1; 9 positions agree with TRBD2. Trimming took 5 bases from V and 1 from J; bases not matched to a gene: 3. The CDR3 totals 15 residues. CDR1 is SGHAT, CDR2 FQNNGV, per germline. Using reference TRBV11-2 and TRBJ2-1 for the parts outside the CDR3, the full variable domain is EAGVAQSPRYKIIEKRQSVAFWCNPISGHATLYWYQQILGQGPKLLIQFQNNGVVDDSQLPKDRFSAERLKGVDSTLKIQPAKLEDSAVYLCASSAGLASYNEQFFGPGTRLTVL.

The chain links TRBV10-1 to TRBJ2-1; weak D call: TRBD2 (6 bases). The CDR3 loop spans 18 amino acids. V was shortened by 5 bases and J by 4 bases, with 24 bases between the two germline ends. Germline V lookup: CDR1 WNHNN, CDR2 SYGVQD (reference sequence). CDR3 residues: CASSQAPEAGGTYNEQFF. The CDR3 DNA reads TGCGCCAGCAGTCAGGCACCTGAAGCGGGCGGAACGTACAATGAGCAGTTCTTC.

J is TRBJ2-7 and V is TRBV18; 7 bases line up with TRBD1. J lost 4 bases, V lost 3 bases, and 6 bases had no gene match. This CDR3 region has 14 residues. Germline V gene data show CDR1 as KGHSH and CDR2 as LQKENI. CDR3 amino acids: CASSPIQGTYEQYF. The CDR3 DNA reads TGTGCCAGCTCACCTATACAGGGGACGTACGAGCAGTACTTC.

This chain uses TRBV11-2 with TRBJ1-5; D not resolved. The V end was cut by 1 base, the J end by 7 bases, with 8 bases between. The CDR3 is 13 amino acids. The germline V gene has CDR1 SGHAT and CDR2 FQNNGV. The chain's CDR3 is CASSLVQQQPQHF. The CDR3 coding sequence is TGTGCCAGCAGCTTAGTACAGCAGCAGCCCCAGCATTTT.

The V and J genes are TRBV25-1 and TRBJ2-7, with 12 bases matching TRBD1. The CDR3 contains 16 residues. With 2 bases clipped from V and 5 bases from J, the junction kept 7 bases outside the gene matches. Germline values: CDR1 MGHDK, CDR2 SYGVNS. The CDR3 region has the DNA TGTGCCAGCAGTGAACCTGCCGGGACAGGGGGCCACGAGCAGTACTTC. Residues: CASSEPAGTGGHEQYF.

The chain joins TRBV28 to TRBJ1-5, with 8 bases lining up with TRBD1. Germline loops: CDR1 MDHEN, CDR2 SYDVKM. The CDR3 is 15 amino acids. The V and J ends lost 6 bases and 2 bases, in that order; junction bases with no gene match: 6. The DNA of the CDR3 is TGTGCCAGCAGCTTCAGGGGGCGAGGCAATCAGCCCCAGCATTTT. Translating gives CASSFRGRGNQPQHF.

For the CDR3, the DNA is TGTGCCAGCAGTGAGACCCAAGCGGGGGGCACAGATACGCAGTATTTT. It translates to CASSETQAGGTDTQYF. The chain recombines TRBV6-4 with TRBJ2-3; TRBD2 matches at 8 bases. The trim removed 3 bases at V and 1 base at J, leaving 6 bases unmatched. CDR1 is MRHNA, CDR2 SNTAGT, per germline. The CDR3 runs to 16 residues.

This clone was recorded once. This chain links TRBV7-2 with TRBJ1-6; 7 nucleotides align to TRBD1. Looked up from germline, CDR1 is SGHTA and CDR2 is FQGNSA. V lost 6 bases to trimming and J lost 1 base; unmatched junction nucleotides: 3. CDR3 length: 15 residues. The chain's CDR3 is CASREQGSYNSPLHF. CDR3 DNA sequence: TGTGCCAGCAGAGAACAGGGGTCCTATAATTCACCCCTCCACTTT.

The rearrangement links TRBV27 to TRBJ2-3; D may be TRBD1 (6 bases). Trimming stripped 6 bases from V and 0 bases from J, with 13 bases between. The germline V gene has CDR1 MNHEY and CDR2 SMNVEV (reference sequence). The CDR3 length is 15 residues. CDR3 loop: CASRPEGGSTDTQYF. In nucleotides, the CDR3 is TGTGCCAGCAGACCAGAAGGGGGTAGCACAGATACGCAGTATTTT.

Only one count was recorded for this clone. V and J are TRBV15 and TRBJ2-7, with a tentative D call TRBD2 (6 bases). The CDR3 spans 15 residues. V dropped 0 bases and J dropped 3 bases, with 12 bases sitting between them. The V gene's germline CDR1 is LNHNV and CDR2 YYDKDF (reference sequence). In DNA, the CDR3 is TGTGCCACCAGCAGAGACCGGGGGTTGGTCTACGAGCAGTACTTC. As protein: CATSRDRGLVYEQYF.

The chain combines TRBV27 with TRBJ2-3; the match to TRBD2 covers 7 bases. Germline V CDR1 and CDR2: MNHEY, SMNVEV (reference sequence). Unmatched junction bases numbered 8, after V lost 7 bases and J lost 1 base. This CDR3 spans 15 amino acids. The CDR3 sequence: CASMSGGRRTDTQYF. The DNA of the CDR3 is TGTGCCAGCATGTCCGGGGGGAGACGCACAGATACGCAGTATTTT.

The rearrangement joins TRBV5-1 to TRBJ1-6; no firm D call. CDR1 and CDR2 from the germline V gene are SGHRS and YFSETQ. Between the trimmed V and J ends, which lost 1 base and 5 bases, there was a span of 7 bases. The CDR3 has 14 residues. CDR3 residues: CASSLLHDNSPLHF. Written as DNA, the CDR3 is TGCGCCAGCAGCTTGTTACACGATAATTCACCCCTCCACTTT. The full variable domain, completed using reference TRBV5-1 and TRBJ1-6, is KAGVTQTPRYLIKTRGQQVTLSCSPISGHRSVSWYQQTPGQGLQFLFEYFSETQRNKGNFPGRFSGRQFSNSRSEMNVSTLELGDSALYLCASSLLHDNSPLHFGNGTRLTVT.

The V gene is TRBV4-3, the J gene TRBJ2-2, with D unresolved. The CDR3 spans 16 residues. The V gene's germline CDR1 is LGHNA and CDR2 YSLEER. V shed 0 bases and J shed 4 bases, with 12 bases lying between them. CDR3 nucleotides: TGCGCCAGCAGCCAAGATCCCCCAGAGCGCACCGGGGAGCTGTTTTTT. This gives the protein CASSQDPPERTGELFF.

The chain joins TRBV14 to TRBJ2-2; 10 positions agree with TRBD1. This CDR3 is built from 16 residues. V dropped 4 bases and J dropped 2; count of bases not matched to a gene: 4. CDR1 SGHDN and CDR2 FVKESK come from the germline V gene. CDR3: CASSLSTGGNTGELFF. The CDR3 nucleotides read TGTGCCAGCAGCCTATCGACAGGGGGCAACACCGGGGAGCTGTTTTTT.

In the case of this clone: One junction end does not reproduce the germline sequence, and a read error may be involved. The chain couples TRBV7-7 to TRBJ2-5; 7 nucleotides line up with TRBD1. The V gene's germline CDR1 is SSHAT and CDR2 FNYEAQ (reference sequence). The CDR3 extends over 16 amino acids. The CDR3 DNA sequence: TGTGCTAGCAGCCCTTGGACAGGAGTTTCCCAAGAGACCCAGTACTTC. This gives the protein CASSPWTGVSQETQYF.

The V and J genes are TRBV6-4 and TRBJ2-1; 11 bases align to TRBD1. V shed 6 bases and J 10 bases; nucleotides not matched to a gene: 2. Germline V gene data show CDR1 as MRHNA and CDR2 as SNTAGT. This CDR3 has 12 amino acids. The CDR3 loop is CASSRTGGEQFF. DNA of the CDR3: TGTGCCAGCAGCAGGACAGGGGGCGAGCAGTTCTTC.